This passage covers 18 T cell receptor beta chains from one sample sequenced in a study of patients and donors after allogeneic stem cell transplantation (dated by TCRdb to the early 2020s). To prepare the library, RT-PCR was applied. Sequenced using a NextSeq 550. TCRdb trimmed public reads at Q25 via fastp, called clones via MiXCR and kept in-frame beta chains. Each record represents a unique CDR3 protein, reported with the most common genes and DNA among its rows. The sample table holds some 200,000 distinct CDR3 sequences, of which approximately 41% were seen once. The ten most abundant clones make up around 35% of the sample. Sequences were obtained from blood, either unsorted or a sorted T cell fraction (not recorded which). Source of these receptors: a human donor who was either an allogeneic HSCT recipient or a stem cell or donor lymphocyte infusion donor (not recorded which). It is not recorded whose cells these are; they may come from a transplant donor.

The chain couples TRBV5-6 to TRBJ2-5, with TRBD2 identical over 7 bases. The length of the CDR3 is 13 residues. The germline CDR1 and CDR2 sequences are SGHDT and YYEEEE. J lost 5 bases, V lost 2 bases, and 3 bases had no gene match. The CDR3 spells CASSLGLEETQYF. CDR3 sequence (DNA): TGTGCCAGCAGCTTAGGACTAGAGGAGACCCAGTACTTC. Full variable domain (remainder filled in from reference TRBV5-6 and TRBJ2-5): DAGVTQSPTHLIKTRGQQVTLRCSPKSGHDTVSWYQQALGQGPQFIFQYYEEEERQRGNFPDRFSGHQFPNYSSELNVNALLLGDSALYLCASSLGLEETQYFGPGTRLLVL.

This sequence joins TRBV28 and TRBJ1-1; 9 positions agree with TRBD1. The length of the CDR3 is 14 residues. Germline V gene sequence: CDR1 MDHEN, CDR2 SYDVKM. The V segment lost 3 bases and the J segment 5 bases; nucleotides outside the gene matches: 4. The CDR3 region has the DNA TGTGCCAGCAGTTTTGAGACAGGGGGAACTGAAGCTTTCTTT. Translating it yields CASSFETGGTEAFF.

Notes on this clonotype: The junction and the germline gene differ at one end; a read error may be behind it. This chain uses TRBV5-6 with TRBJ1-1; perhaps TRBD1 as D (5 bases). CDR1 and CDR2 (germline): SGHDT, YYEEEE. The CDR3 covers 12 residues. CDR3 protein: CAGSLRGAEAFF. In DNA form, the CDR3 reads TGTGCCGGCAGCCTTAGGGGCGCTGAAGCTTTCTTT.

This clonotype was seen a few times. This chain connects TRBV20-1 to TRBJ1-1, with D uncertain. The length of the CDR3 is 14 residues. In germline, CDR1 is DFQATT, CDR2 SNEGSKA (reference sequence). V was cut by 2 bases and J by 3 bases, with 13 bases left in between. Here the CDR3 reads CSARPPSRDTEAFF. DNA of the CDR3: TGCAGTGCTAGACCCCCCTCGCGGGACACTGAAGCTTTCTTT.

In this sample, this clonotype turned up a few times. The rearrangement links TRBV4-1 to TRBJ2-1, with D tentatively TRBD2 (6 bases). The CDR3 runs 16 residues. CDR1 is MGHRA and CDR2 is YSYEKL in the germline V gene. V was pared by 0 bases and J by 6 bases, with 15 bases between. The DNA of the CDR3 is TGCGCCAGCAGCCAAGAAAGTGTAGACGGGAGCAATGAGCAGTTCTTC. Translating it yields CASSQESVDGSNEQFF.

The rearrangement uses TRBV15 and TRBJ1-4; D is possibly TRBD1 (5 bases). V was pared by 5 bases and J by 8 bases, with 12 bases between. The CDR3 contains 13 residues. Germline V gives CDR1 LNHNV, CDR2 YYDKDF (reference sequence). The CDR3 nucleotides are TGTGCCACCAGCTCACTGGGGGGGGAAAAACTGTTTTTT. Encoded protein: CATSSLGGEKLFF.

The J gene is TRBJ1-2, the V gene TRBV10-3; maybe TRBD1 (6 bases). Trimming removed 3 bases from V and 8 bases from J, with 13 bases in between. CDR1 and CDR2 from the germline V gene are ENHRY and SYGVKD. The CDR3 is 13 residues long. CDR3 loop: CAISEPGQSGYTF. In nucleotides, the CDR3 is TGTGCCATCAGTGAACCCGGACAGAGCGGCTACACCTTC.

This clonotype was observed a handful of times. The chain is built from TRBV6-4 and TRBJ2-7; 7 nucleotides align to TRBD1. Germline CDR1 and CDR2: MRHNA and SNTAGT. V shed 1 base and J 0 bases; nucleotides not matched to a gene: 3. CDR3 length: 15 amino acids. CDR3 bases: TGTGCCAGCAGTGACTTGAGGGGGCTCTCCTACGAGCAGTACTTC. As protein: CASSDLRGLSYEQYF.

The V call is TRBV29-1, the J call TRBJ2-4, with 9 bases matching TRBD2. This CDR3 is 15 amino acids long. Germline-derived CDR1 and CDR2 are SQVTM and ANQGSEA. Losses at the gene ends were 1 base for V and 6 bases for J; bases not matched to a gene: 7. This CDR3 reads CSVEGGGREVNIQYF. The CDR3 DNA reads as TGCAGCGTTGAAGGCGGCGGGAGGGAGGTAAACATTCAGTACTTC.

The rearrangement links TRBV28 to TRBJ2-5, with D maybe TRBD2 (5 bases). Trimming pared 2 bases from V and 0 bases from J, leaving 13 bases between. The CDR3 loop spans 16 amino acids. Germline V CDR1 and CDR2: MDHEN, SYDVKM. The CDR3 reads CASSLIYGGDQETQYF. The CDR3 DNA is TGTGCCAGCAGTTTAATTTATGGAGGAGACCAAGAGACCCAGTACTTC. The variable domain in full, with the rest retrieved from reference TRBV28 and TRBJ2-5, is DVKVTQSSRYLVKRTGEKVFLECVQDMDHENMFWYRQDPGLGLRLIYFSYDVKMKEKGDIPEGYSVSREKKERFSLILESASTNQTSMYLCASSLIYGGDQETQYFGPGTRLLVL.

The sample holds one count of this clonotype. This chain joins TRBV15 and TRBJ2-5; 10 bases are shared with TRBD2. From germline, CDR1 is LNHNV and CDR2 YYDKDF (reference sequence). V was pared by 0 bases and J by 6 bases, with 1 base of the junction left unmatched. The CDR3 has 14 amino acids. The CDR3 DNA reads TGTGCCACCAGCAGAGAGACTAGCGGGCAGACCCAGTACTTC. Translated, it gives CATSRETSGQTQYF.

The chain combines TRBV20-1 with TRBJ2-7; 8 bases match TRBD1. The germline CDR1 and CDR2 sequences are DFQATT and SNEGSKA (reference sequence). Trimming cost V 3 bases and J 1 base; bases outside gene matches: 8. The CDR3 has 15 amino acids. Here the CDR3 reads CSASHPGGLSYEQYF. As DNA, the CDR3 is TGCAGTGCTAGTCATCCAGGGGGCCTTTCCTACGAGCAGTACTTC.

The V gene is TRBV29-1, the J gene TRBJ1-2; D uncertain. The CDR3 covers 11 residues. V lost 4 bases, J lost 7 bases, and 10 bases lay in between. Germline V gives CDR1 SQVTM, CDR2 ANQGSEA. The CDR3: CSVGGDSGYTF. The CDR3 coding sequence is TGCAGCGTTGGAGGAGATTCTGGCTACACCTTC.

This clonotype was observed a handful of times. The chain employs TRBV12-3 or TRBV12-4 and TRBJ2-7; TRBD2 agrees at 8 bases. V lost 1 base and J lost 4; bases outside the gene matches: 9. CDR3 size: 16 residues. As DNA, the CDR3 is TGTGCCAGCAGTTTAGTAGTAGCGGGACCGTCTTACGAGCAGTACTTC. Its protein is CASSLVVAGPSYEQYF.

The V and J genes are TRBV29-1 and TRBJ2-5; D remains ambiguous. V was trimmed by 2 bases and J by 5 bases, leaving 6 bases between them. The length of the CDR3 is 11 residues. The V gene's germline CDR1 is SQVTM and CDR2 ANQGSEA. The CDR3 here is CSVESWETQYF. The DNA of the CDR3 is TGCAGCGTTGAATCTTGGGAGACCCAGTACTTC.

V usage is TRBV7-8 and J usage is TRBJ2-2; D possibly corresponds to TRBD2 (6 bases). Germline V gene data show CDR1 as SGHVS and CDR2 as FQNEAQ. The CDR3 totals 16 residues. Trimming removed 1 base at V and 6 bases at J, with 15 bases between. CDR3: CASSLEGGRFAGELFF. The CDR3 DNA is TGTGCCAGCAGCTTAGAGGGAGGAAGGTTTGCCGGGGAGCTGTTTTTT.

The chain has TRBV29-1 and TRBJ1-5; D is ambiguous. Germline CDR1 and CDR2: SQVTM and ANQGSEA. CDR3 size: 13 residues. V was cut by 8 bases and J by 3 bases, with 14 bases left in between. DNA of the CDR3: TGCAGCCAAAGACGGACGGACAATCAGCCCCAGCATTTT. It is translated as CSQRRTDNQPQHF.

The V call is TRBV27, the J call TRBJ2-1, with D unclear. The CDR3 is 15 residues long. Germline CDR1 MNHEY, CDR2 SMNVEV (reference sequence). V lost 6 bases, J lost 5 bases, and 17 bases lay in between. CDR3 loop: CASSPDFQVDNEQFF. CDR3 coding DNA: TGTGCCAGCAGCCCAGACTTCCAAGTGGACAATGAGCAGTTCTTC.